Shown below are 13 T cell receptor beta chains from a single sample sequenced in a study of shared clonotypes between healthy human individuals. Measured with immunoSEQ multiplex PCR; TCRdb has only the in-frame clones, and not every one. The sample consists of under 1,900,000 clones, about 98.5% of them appearing once. Sequencing was performed on naive CD4+ T cells sorted from blood. Specified subset: CD45RA+ positively selected. The receptors come from a man aged 30-40 years in good health.

The genes are TRBV7-2 and TRBJ2-7, with a possible D match to TRBD1 (6 bases). V lost 5 bases, J lost 0 bases, and 11 bases lay in between. Germline V lookup: CDR1 SGHTA, CDR2 FQGNSA. The CDR3 sequence is 14 residues long. The CDR3 nucleotides read TGTGCCAGCAGCCCCGACAGGTTCTCCTACGAGCAGTACTTC. Translating gives CASSPDRFSYEQYF.

The chain couples TRBV6-6 to TRBJ2-7; D is possibly TRBD1 (5 bases). V was pared by 7 bases and J by 1 base, with 8 bases between. CDR1 and CDR2 (germline): MNHNY, SVGAGI (reference sequence). This CDR3 spans 12 amino acids. The CDR3 DNA follows: TGTGCCAGCAACCAGGGTTCCTACGAGCAGTACTTC. Encoded protein: CASNQGSYEQYF.

Comment on this clone: This sample also contains other DNA sequences that code for the same CDR3. The chain recombines TRBV9 with TRBJ2-2; D is possibly TRBD2 (5 bases). Per germline, CDR1 SGDLS and CDR2 YYNGEE. V gave up 1 base and J gave up 8 bases, with 9 bases separating them. The CDR3 covers 13 residues. The CDR3 DNA sequence: TGTGCCAGCAGCGTACGGGGTACGGGGGAGCTGTTTTTT. This sequence encodes CASSVRGTGELFF.

This clone has a single count. This rearrangement joins TRBV11-2 to TRBJ1-1; no clear D gene. Germline V CDR1 and CDR2: SGHAT, FQNNGV. CDR3 size: 13 residues. The V and J ends lost 4 bases and 5 bases respectively, with 11 bases between them. The CDR3 sequence is CASSYTGRTEAFF. In DNA, the CDR3 is TGTGCCAGCAGCTACACGGGGAGAACTGAAGCTTTCTTT. The whole variable domain, filled in from reference TRBV11-2 and TRBJ1-1, reads EAGVAQSPRYKIIEKRQSVAFWCNPISGHATLYWYQQILGQGPKLLIQFQNNGVVDDSQLPKDRFSAERLKGVDSTLKIQPAKLEDSAVYLCASSYTGRTEAFFGQGTRLTVV.

CDR3 DNA sequence: TGTGCCAGCAGTTTAATCGCGGAGAACACTGAAGCTTTCTTT. Protein sequence: CASSLIAENTEAFF. The chain uses TRBV28 and TRBJ1-1; no definite D call. Germline CDR1 MDHEN, CDR2 SYDVKM. This CDR3 region has 14 residues. V lost 2 bases and J lost 1, with 8 bases in between. Drawing the rest from reference TRBV28 and TRBJ1-1, the complete variable domain is DVKVTQSSRYLVKRTGEKVFLECVQDMDHENMFWYRQDPGLGLRLIYFSYDVKMKEKGDIPEGYSVSREKKERFSLILESASTNQTSMYLCASSLIAENTEAFFGQGTRLTVV.

J is TRBJ2-1 and V is TRBV27; no definite D call. V gave up 4 bases and J gave up 0 bases, with 13 bases separating them. The CDR3 totals 16 residues. Germline assignment: CDR1 MNHEY and CDR2 SMNVEV (reference sequence). In nucleotides, the CDR3 is TGTGCCAGCAGTTCTCCGGCAAGGAGCTCCTACAATGAGCAGTTCTTC. It encodes CASSSPARSSYNEQFF.

The V and J genes are TRBV2 and TRBJ2-1; D not resolved. V lost 1 base to trimming and J lost 2 bases, with 6 bases between them. Germline-derived CDR1 and CDR2 are SNHLY and FYNNEI. There are 14 residues in the CDR3. CDR3 coding DNA: TGTGCCAGCAGTGAAGGGACCACCTACAATGAGCAGTTCTTC. It translates to CASSEGTTYNEQFF.

This chain joins TRBV19 and TRBJ2-4; 9 bases align to TRBD2. Per the germline V gene, CDR1 is LNHDA and CDR2 is SQIVND (reference sequence). This CDR3 contains 15 residues. V lost 7 bases, J lost 3 bases, and 7 bases stayed unmatched. CDR3 DNA sequence: TGTGCCAGTACCTCCTTAGCGGGGGACAAAAACATTCAGTACTTC. Encoded protein: CASTSLAGDKNIQYF.

The chain links TRBV9 to TRBJ2-2; D gene uncertain. With 3 bases removed from V and 7 bases from J, the gap between germline ends came to 10 bases. CDR1 and CDR2 from the germline V gene are SGDLS and YYNGEE. The CDR3 spans 13 residues. This chain's CDR3 is CASSATWGGELFF. In DNA, the CDR3 is TGTGCCAGCAGCGCTACCTGGGGCGGGGAGCTGTTTTTT.

The rearrangement joins TRBV7-8 to TRBJ2-3, with D possibly matching TRBD1 (6 bases). The germline gives CDR1 SGHVS, CDR2 FQNEAQ. V was pared by 6 bases and J by 11 bases, with 24 bases between. The length of the CDR3 is 15 residues. CDR3 nucleotide sequence: TGTGCCAGCAGGATCACAGGGTCCACCACGGTCGGGCAGTATTTT. It codes for CASRITGSTTVGQYF. The whole variable domain, filled in from reference TRBV7-8 and TRBJ2-3, reads GAGVSQSPRYKVAKRGQDVALRCDPISGHVSLFWYQQALGQGPEFLTYFQNEAQLDKSGLPSDRFFAERPEGSVSTLKIQRTQQEDSAVYLCASRITGSTTVGQYFGPGTRLTVL.

J is TRBJ2-1 and V is TRBV2, with D tentatively TRBD2 (6 bases). Trimming shortened V by 5 bases and J by 3 bases, and 11 bases separated the two germline ends. The germline CDR1 and CDR2 sequences are SNHLY and FYNNEI. This CDR3 spans 14 amino acids. The CDR3 bases are TGTGCCAGCAGTAGCCAGGGACTCTACAATGAGCAGTTCTTC. Translated, it gives CASSSQGLYNEQFF.

The rearrangement uses TRBV7-2 and TRBJ2-7; D perhaps matches TRBD2 (5 bases). With 1 base removed from V and 6 bases from J, the gap between germline ends came to 13 bases. The CDR3 is 14 residues long. The germline V gene encodes CDR1 SGHTA and CDR2 FQGNSA. The CDR3 reads CASSLGTGSAEQYF. In DNA, the CDR3 is TGTGCCAGCAGCTTAGGGACGGGGAGCGCCGAGCAGTACTTC.

The V call is TRBV7-8, the J call TRBJ1-5, with D hard to call. CDR1 is SGHVS and CDR2 is FQNEAQ in the germline V gene. There are 19 residues in the CDR3. V lost 5 bases and J lost 0, with 23 bases in between. CDR3 loop: CASSGDGRRSLNSNQPQHF. The CDR3 coding sequence is TGTGCCAGCAGCGGCGACGGCAGGAGATCACTTAATAGCAATCAGCCCCAGCATTTT.